This TCR beta chain is from a study of regulatory T cells in long-lasting Graves disease. On this clonotype: Its antigen remains unidentified.

The time point here: persistent/refractory GD, antithyroid drugs over 5 years with positive TRAb. Construction of the TCR library relied on RNA isolated from PBMCs. The CDR3 consists of 15 residues. CDR1 MDHEN and CDR2 SYDVKM come from the germline V gene. The J segment lost 5 bases and the V segment lost 4 bases, leaving 7 bases of the junction unmatched. iRepertoire HTBI primers and Arm-PCR of CDR3 regions built TCR beta libraries. TCRdb independently ran MiXCR on the multiplex PCR reads; one entry per CDR3 protein. The data show 500,000 to 800,000 distinct CDR3 sequences, roughly 30% seen once. Study results and limitations: Segments TRBV28, TRBJ1-2 and TRBJ2-5 showed preferential usage in persistent disease.

The sequence was obtained from a female donor with Graves disease. Sequences were derived from peripheral blood mononuclear cells (PBMCs), sampled when the disease was refractory, from a patient treated with antithyroid drugs. V is TRBV28 and J is TRBJ1-5; 8 bases are shared with TRBD1. The CDR3 loop reads CASSSRTGRYQPQHF. The DNA of the CDR3 is TGTGCCAGCAGTTCGAGGACAGGGCGCTATCAGCCCCAGCATTTT.